What follows describes a single TCR beta chain. Antigen: not known. Extraction of total RNA produced a minimum of 5 micrograms from each sample. It was with a sample-barcoded 5' primer and a J-beta primer mix that a second PCR of roughly 6 to 12 cycles was run. TCRdb re-derived calls from the 5' RACE reads in MiXCR, one entry per CDR3 protein. The table shows 600,000 to 1,000,000 distinct CDR3 sequences, with roughly 25% occurring only once. These data originate in a study of blood T cells in healthy people across ages. General study results and limits: A greater number of naive CD4+ cells and higher diversity distinguished long-lived donors from aged donors.

Germline loops: CDR1 SGHTA, CDR2 FQGTGA. The CDR3 runs 15 residues. Trimming took off 4 bases at V and 3 bases at J, with 14 bases between the two ends. The same data also went into a second study, on T cells of mothers and their children. That work adds: Nine systemically healthy Caucasian donors: three mothers, six children.

The receptor comes from a boy aged 5-17 years in good health. This chain joins TRBV7-3 and TRBJ2-3, with a weak D call TRBD1 (6 bases). The sample consisted of blood. The CDR3 nucleotides are TGTGCCAGCAGCTCTTCAGGGGAGTGGACAGATACGCAGTATTTT. This sequence encodes CASSSSGEWTDTQYF.